The clone carrying this T cell receptor beta chain was observed many times. Profiling relied on immunoSEQ multiplex PCR, and the TCRdb table lists in-frame clones only, not all of them. This table has 110,000 or so clones, 70% to 90% appearing once. The sample is drawn from a study of cytomegalovirus exposure and HLA in healthy donors. Germline V gene data show CDR1 as SNHLY and CDR2 as FYNNEI. This CDR3 contains 13 residues. V lost 11 bases to trimming and J lost 6 bases, with 14 bases between them. What was sequenced was PBMCs. This chain uses TRBV2 with TRBJ1-6, with no clear D. The TCR originated in a young man in good health and CMV-seropositive. The CDR3: CAGLSSTNSPLHF. For the CDR3, the DNA is TGTGCCGGACTATCGAGCACTAATTCACCCCTCCACTTT.